These 25 T cell receptor beta chains originate from one sample sequenced in a study of molecular identifiers for immune sequencing clone quantification. MiXCR, run by TCRdb on the PCR reads, gives a single entry per CDR3 protein. The table includes 460,000 or so distinct CDR3 sequences, about 21% detected once. What was sequenced was naive CD8+ T cells from blood, with Jurkat cell RNA spiked in. Subset: FACS-sorted CD8+CD4-CCR7+CD45RA+ naive T cells. The receptors stem from a human donor in good health. Some libraries in this study had Jurkat cell RNA spiked in.

This rearrangement joins TRBV6-6 to TRBJ2-1; possibly TRBD2 for D (5 bases). Trimming left V 0 bases short and J 8 bases short, with 14 bases between. Looked up from germline, CDR1 is MNHNY and CDR2 is SVGAGI (reference sequence). The CDR3 totals 15 residues. The CDR3 reads CASSYSLEGQDEQFF. For the CDR3, the DNA is TGTGCCAGCAGTTACTCGTTAGAGGGCCAGGATGAGCAGTTCTTC.

This clonotype was seen more than once but under ten times. The chain employs TRBV6-6 and TRBJ1-2; no clear D. The germline V gene encodes CDR1 MNHNY and CDR2 SVGAGI (reference sequence). V was clipped by 0 bases and J by 1 base, with 15 bases between them. The CDR3 consists of 17 residues. CDR3 nucleotide sequence: TGTGCCAGCAGTTACTCGAAGTTGCGCTTCGATAACTATGGCTACACCTTC. This sequence encodes CASSYSKLRFDNYGYTF.

This clonotype occurred many times. The CDR3 loop is CASSLTTLTGQGHTEAFF. The DNA of the CDR3 is TGTGCCAGCAGCTTAACCACCTTGACGGGACAGGGCCACACTGAAGCTTTCTTT. The chain couples TRBV7-9 to TRBJ1-1, with 9 nucleotides matching TRBD1. Germline CDR1 SEHNR, CDR2 FQNEAQ (reference sequence). V lost 2 bases to trimming and J lost 3 bases; unmatched junction nucleotides: 13. This CDR3 has 18 amino acids.

This chain uses TRBV27 with TRBJ2-1, with D possibly matching TRBD2 (6 bases). The CDR3 sequence is 15 residues long. With 4 bases removed from V and 9 bases from J, the gap between germline ends came to 19 bases. Per germline, CDR1 MNHEY and CDR2 SMNVEV (reference sequence). Here the CDR3 DNA reads TGTGCCAGCAGTTCGGGACTCTCTGGTTTGGGTGAGCAGTTCTTC. As protein: CASSSGLSGLGEQFF.

This clonotype was seen ten or more times. This chain uses TRBV24-1 with TRBJ1-6; D possibly corresponds to TRBD1 (5 bases). Between the trimmed V and J ends, which lost 7 bases and 7 bases, there was a span of 13 bases. Per the germline V gene, CDR1 is KGHDR and CDR2 is SFDVKD. This CDR3 region has 14 residues. CDR3 DNA: TGTGCCACCAGGGGACGCCGCGGGAATTCACCCCTCCACTTT. This encodes CATRGRRGNSPLHF.

This clonotype was seen more than once but under ten times. This CDR3 is CASRGTGSEQYF. The CDR3 DNA reads TGTGCCAGCAGAGGGACAGGGAGCGAGCAGTACTTC. The chain employs TRBV5-4 and TRBJ2-7; TRBD1 matches at 9 bases. The CDR3 has 12 amino acids. Germline trimming cut 5 bases from V and 6 bases from J; bases unmatched to any gene: 3. Germline lookup yields CDR1 SGHNT and CDR2 YYREEE (reference sequence).

At least ten counts were recorded for this clonotype. This chain joins TRBV29-1 and TRBJ2-3; D is undetermined. The CDR3 sequence is 13 residues long. Trimming took off 4 bases at V and 2 bases at J, with 10 bases between the two ends. The V gene's germline CDR1 is SQVTM and CDR2 ANQGSEA. This CDR3 reads CSVGTVDTDTQYF. The CDR3 bases are TGCAGCGTTGGTACAGTAGACACAGATACGCAGTATTTT.

This clonotype was counted at least ten times. V usage is TRBV4-2 and J usage is TRBJ2-7; the D gene is possibly TRBD1 (6 bases). Trimming took off 1 base at V and 7 bases at J, with 17 bases between the two ends. CDR1 and CDR2 from the germline V gene are LGHNA and YNFKEQ. The CDR3 consists of 15 residues. This CDR3 is CASSQGRGPLGEQYF. The DNA for the CDR3 is TGTGCCAGCAGCCAAGGCAGGGGCCCTCTGGGGGAGCAGTACTTC.

V is TRBV7-9 and J is TRBJ2-1; D is undetermined. The germline V gene has CDR1 SEHNR and CDR2 FQNEAQ (reference sequence). The V gene lost 2 bases and the J gene lost 2 bases, with 25 bases spanning the gap. The CDR3 contains 20 residues. The CDR3 loop reads CASSLYQVIGPATAYNEQFF. CDR3 nucleotide sequence: TGTGCCAGCAGCTTATATCAGGTCATCGGCCCCGCAACGGCCTACAATGAGCAGTTCTTC.

This clonotype was picked up many times. The chain couples TRBV7-2 to TRBJ2-3; 7 nucleotides line up with TRBD2. The length of the CDR3 is 16 residues. Germline assignment: CDR1 SGHTA and CDR2 FQGNSA. Trimming cost V 1 base and J 2 bases; bases outside gene matches: 6. The CDR3 DNA reads as TGTGCCAGCAGCTTAGTGGGCGGGGGTTTCACAGATACGCAGTATTTT. The encoded protein is CASSLVGGGFTDTQYF.

The chain uses TRBV27 and TRBJ2-7, with 10 bases matching TRBD1. The V and J ends lost 6 bases and 3 bases, in that order; junction bases with no gene match: 8. This CDR3 comprises 15 residues. CDR1 is MNHEY, CDR2 SMNVEV, per germline (reference sequence). Written as DNA, the CDR3 is TGTGCCAGCAGGTGGACGGGACAGGGGAACTACGAGCAGTACTTC. It specifies CASRWTGQGNYEQYF.

This clonotype was counted many times. The rearrangement joins TRBV7-9 to TRBJ2-5, with 9 bases lining up with TRBD2. Unmatched junction bases numbered 14, after V lost 5 bases and J lost 4 bases. CDR1 is SEHNR and CDR2 is FQNEAQ in the germline V gene (reference sequence). The CDR3 sequence is 17 residues long. The CDR3 reads CASSRRTSDPEGETQYF. As DNA, the CDR3 is TGTGCCAGCAGCCGCCGGACTAGCGACCCCGAGGGAGAGACCCAGTACTTC. The full variable domain, in which reference TRBV7-9 and TRBJ2-5 provide the parts outside the CDR3, is DTGVSQNPRHKITKRGQNVTFRCDPISEHNRLYWYRQTLGQGPEFLTYFQNEAQLEKSRLLSDRFSAERPKGSFSTLEIQRTEQGDSAMYLCASSRRTSDPEGETQYFGPGTRLLVL.

The chain is built from TRBV12-5 and TRBJ2-5, with TRBD2 matching over 15 bases. In germline, CDR1 is LGHNT, CDR2 FRNRAP. The J segment lost 4 bases and the V segment lost 3 bases, leaving 12 bases of the junction unmatched. The CDR3 consists of 19 residues. The CDR3 sequence: CASGLPGLAGGEWRETQYF. The CDR3 bases are TGTGCTAGTGGTTTACCGGGACTAGCGGGAGGAGAGTGGCGAGAGACCCAGTACTTC.

This clonotype appeared many times. The chain has TRBV7-9 and TRBJ2-3; 10 bases agree with TRBD2. V was pared by 10 bases and J by 4 bases, with 5 bases of the junction left unmatched. The CDR3 is 13 amino acids. The germline V gene has CDR1 SEHNR and CDR2 FQNEAQ (reference sequence). The CDR3: CAILGLAADTQYF. The CDR3 nucleotides are TGTGCCATCCTAGGACTAGCGGCAGATACGCAGTATTTT.

This clonotype was observed many times. The chain combines TRBV29-1 with TRBJ2-3; 13 bases map to TRBD2. This CDR3 has 15 residues. V trimming: 7 bases; J trimming: 6 bases; junction bases outside the gene matches: 10. CDR1 is SQVTM, CDR2 ANQGSEA, per germline. The CDR3 DNA sequence: TGCAGCGCCCGACTAGCGGGAGGCTTGTCGGATACGCAGTATTTT. It is translated as CSARLAGGLSDTQYF.

This clonotype was found many times. The genes are TRBV20-1 and TRBJ2-3; the D gene is possibly TRBD1 (5 bases). The CDR3 is 17 amino acids. Germline V lookup: CDR1 DFQATT, CDR2 SNEGSKA (reference sequence). V was trimmed by 2 bases and J by 0 bases, leaving 18 bases between them. The CDR3 bases are TGCAGTGCTAGACCCGGCAGGACAACAATTAGCACAGATACGCAGTATTTT. Protein sequence: CSARPGRTTISTDTQYF.

This clonotype was seen ten or more times. The V call is TRBV7-6, the J call TRBJ2-7; 7 bases agree with TRBD2. Trimming cost V 8 bases and J 2 bases; bases outside gene matches: 6. The CDR3 runs to 13 residues. Germline V gene data show CDR1 as SGHVS and CDR2 as FNYEAQ. The CDR3 DNA follows: TGTGCCAGCGGGGAGGGCAGGCCCTACGAGCAGTACTTC. This translates into CASGEGRPYEQYF.

This clonotype occurred a few times. V gene TRBV7-8 combines with J gene TRBJ2-7, with D tentatively TRBD2 (5 bases). Trimming removed 1 base at V and 4 bases at J, with 14 bases between. Looked up from germline, CDR1 is SGHVS and CDR2 is FQNEAQ. CDR3 size: 15 residues. CDR3 bases: TGTGCCAGCAGCTTAGGTTGGGAGTCTCGGTACGAGCAGTACTTC. Translation gives CASSLGWESRYEQYF.

This clonotype was observed a few times. This chain links TRBV12-3 or TRBV12-4 with TRBJ1-1; TRBD1 is a possible D gene (6 bases). The ends were cut back, 3 bases at V and 4 bases at J, with 9 bases in the middle. The CDR3 extends over 13 amino acids. This CDR3 reads CASSFGQPTEAFF. The CDR3 DNA sequence: TGTGCCAGCAGTTTCGGACAGCCCACTGAAGCTTTCTTT.

At least ten counts were recorded for this clonotype. This chain links TRBV5-5 with TRBJ1-1, with TRBD1 as a possible D gene (6 bases). Germline V gene sequence: CDR1 SGHKS, CDR2 YYEKEE (reference sequence). V was cut by 2 bases and J by 0 bases, with 11 bases left in between. This CDR3 comprises 15 residues. The CDR3 loop reads CASSFPQGVNTEAFF. Here the CDR3 DNA reads TGTGCCAGCAGCTTCCCACAGGGAGTGAACACTGAAGCTTTCTTT.

The chain has TRBV20-1 and TRBJ1-1; TRBD1 agrees at 11 bases. The CDR3 has 14 residues. V lost 3 bases to trimming and J lost 4 bases; unmatched junction nucleotides: 4. In germline, CDR1 is DFQATT, CDR2 SNEGSKA (reference sequence). The CDR3 reads CSASTGTGGTEAFF. The DNA for the CDR3 is TGCAGTGCTAGTACCGGGACAGGGGGCACTGAAGCTTTCTTT.

This clonotype was seen a handful of times. The V call is TRBV28, the J call TRBJ2-1; D is unresolved. This CDR3 has 14 residues. CDR1 is MDHEN, CDR2 SYDVKM, per germline. The V end lost 2 bases, the J end lost 5 bases, and 10 bases lay between the germline ends. CDR3 loop: CASSLAGRDNEQFF. CDR3 DNA: TGTGCCAGCAGTTTAGCCGGACGGGACAATGAGCAGTTCTTC.

There are many counts of this clonotype. The chain is built from TRBV4-3 and TRBJ1-1; the D gene is possibly TRBD1 (5 bases). The germline V gene has CDR1 LGHNA and CDR2 YSLEER. The CDR3 runs 15 residues. Trimming shortened V by 0 bases and J by 6 bases, and 14 bases separated the two germline ends. Here the CDR3 reads CASSQDGGRGSEAFF. The CDR3 nucleotides are TGCGCCAGCAGCCAAGATGGCGGGAGGGGCTCTGAAGCTTTCTTT.

This clonotype was counted a few times. The chain recombines TRBV7-2 with TRBJ2-1, with D perhaps TRBD1 (6 bases). The germline V gene encodes CDR1 SGHTA and CDR2 FQGNSA. V was trimmed by 3 bases and J by 10 bases, leaving 13 bases between them. This CDR3 contains 13 residues. This CDR3 is CASSFLTGTEQFF. The DNA for the CDR3 is TGTGCCAGCAGCTTTCTCACTGGGACAGAGCAGTTCTTC.

Concerning this clonotype: One junction end disagrees with the germline gene, perhaps due to a read error. The rearrangement joins TRBV20-1 to TRBJ1-5; possible D gene TRBD1, 5 bases. Germline-derived CDR1 and CDR2 are DFQATT and SNEGSKA (reference sequence). The CDR3 totals 17 residues. Here the CDR3 DNA reads TGCAGTGTTAGAATAGTTACAGGAATAAAGAGCGATCAGCCCCAGCATTTT. Protein product: CSVRIVTGIKSDQPQHF.